The clone carrying this TCR beta chain was seen many times. The target antigen is unknown. Libraries of TCR beta came from iRepertoire HTBI primers plus Arm-PCR of CDR3 regions. MiXCR, applied by TCRdb to the multiplex PCR reads, yields one record per CDR3 protein. The data contain around 300,000 distinct CDR3 sequences, 22% of them singletons. The time point here: persistent/refractory GD, antithyroid drugs over 5 years with positive TRAb. RNA isolated from PBMCs was used to make the TCR library. EDTA tubes collected approximately 10 milliliters of peripheral blood. V was pared by 6 bases and J by 8 bases, with 13 bases between. Germline V gene data show CDR1 as DFQATT and CDR2 as SNEGSKA (reference sequence). The length of the CDR3 is 11 residues. This record comes from a study of regulatory T cells in long-lasting Graves disease. Study-wide findings and caveats: Persistent patients shared more public clonotypes (fewer than 3,000) than newly diagnosed patients (approximately 1,000). Analysis covered peripheral blood alone, not thyroid tissue.

The chain links TRBV20-1 to TRBJ1-2, with D tentatively TRBD1 (6 bases). Sample: peripheral blood mononuclear cells (PBMCs), taken when the disease was refractory, from a patient treated with antithyroid drugs. The clonotype originates from a female donor with Graves disease. CDR3 coding DNA: TGCAGTGCGCGGGACATTTGGGGCTACACCTTC. Its translation is CSARDIWGYTF.